What follows are 21 T cell receptor beta chains derived from one specimen sequenced in a study of blood T cell repertoires in COVID-19. This table comes from immunoSEQ multiplex PCR, and its TCRdb copy is limited to in-frame clones, with some not included. Among 320,000 or so clones, 85% were seen once, and the ten largest hold under 2%. Sequencing was done on a sample of PBMCs or T cells enriched from blood (not recorded which). The receptors derive from a woman younger than 45 who had been exposed to COVID-19.

J is TRBJ2-5 and V is TRBV18; TRBD1 is a possible D gene (6 bases). Germline-derived CDR1 and CDR2 are KGHSH and LQKENI. Between the trimmed V and J ends, which lost 3 bases and 2 bases, there was a span of 25 bases. The CDR3 extends over 19 amino acids. CDR3 protein: CASSPGQGNPEESQETQYF. The CDR3, as DNA: TGTGCCAGCTCACCCGGTCAGGGGAATCCCGAAGAATCACAAGAGACCCAGTACTTC.

The sample holds many counts of this clone. This rearrangement joins TRBV4-3 to TRBJ2-3, with unresolved D. Trimming pared 0 bases from V and 1 base from J, leaving 11 bases between. Germline-derived CDR1 and CDR2 are LGHNA and YSLEER. The CDR3 totals 16 residues. CDR3 sequence reads: CASSQDGSQGTDTQYF. The CDR3 DNA reads TGCGCCAGCAGCCAAGACGGAAGCCAGGGCACAGATACGCAGTATTTT.

As to this clone: Sequence at one end of the junction differs from germline and may be a read error. The rearrangement links TRBV20-1 to TRBJ1-4, with 7 nucleotides matching TRBD1. This CDR3 spans 12 amino acids. Germline CDR1 reads DFQATT; CDR2 reads SNEGSKA (reference sequence). CDR3 sequence (DNA): TGCAGTGCTAGTACGAGACAGGGCTGGGGATATTTT. Protein: CSASTRQGWGYF.

This chain links TRBV7-6 with TRBJ1-3; no clear D gene. This CDR3 contains 15 residues. V was shortened by 1 base and J by 0 bases, with 7 bases between the two germline ends. The germline CDR1 and CDR2 sequences are SGHVS and FNYEAQ. The CDR3: CASSLDLSSGNTIYF. In nucleotides, the CDR3 is TGTGCCAGCAGCTTAGATCTGAGCTCTGGAAACACCATATATTTT.

The chain has TRBV30 and TRBJ1-2; D remains ambiguous. Trimming took off 7 bases at V and 4 bases at J, with 16 bases between the two ends. This CDR3 spans 13 amino acids. Per germline, CDR1 GTSNPN and CDR2 SVGIG (reference sequence). The CDR3 is CASLSGIFYGYTF. CDR3 nucleotide sequence: TGTGCCTCACTCTCGGGGATTTTCTATGGCTACACCTTC.

V and J are TRBV11-2 and TRBJ1-6; 10 nucleotides align to TRBD1. Germline loops: CDR1 SGHAT, CDR2 FQNNGV. V lost 3 bases, J lost 10 bases, and 6 bases stayed unmatched. There are 15 residues in the CDR3. The CDR3, as DNA: TGTGCCAGCAGCTTCGCCGGGACAGGGGTGTCACCCCTCCACTTT. Protein sequence: CASSFAGTGVSPLHF.

This sequence joins TRBV2 and TRBJ1-3; D is possibly TRBD1 (6 bases). This CDR3 contains 16 residues. The germline V and J ends were trimmed by 2 bases and 2 bases, with 13 bases remaining between them. Per germline, CDR1 SNHLY and CDR2 FYNNEI. The chain's CDR3 is CASSERRGGPGNTIYF. CDR3 sequence (DNA): TGTGCCAGCAGTGAACGGAGGGGGGGACCTGGAAACACCATATATTTT.

The DNA for the CDR3 is TGTGCCAGCAGCGTAGCGATCGGTGTATCTGAAGCTTTCTTT. Its translation is CASSVAIGVSEAFF. The genes are TRBV9 and TRBJ1-1; D gene uncertain. Looked up from germline, CDR1 is SGDLS and CDR2 is YYNGEE. V was cut by 0 bases and J by 6 bases, with 12 bases left in between. CDR3 length: 14 amino acids.

V usage is TRBV18 and J usage is TRBJ1-3; D perhaps matches TRBD1 (5 bases). In germline, CDR1 is KGHSH, CDR2 LQKENI. The CDR3 is 16 amino acids. V lost 0 bases to trimming and J lost 0 bases, with 9 bases between them. The chain's CDR3 is CASSPPQGTSGNTIYF. DNA of the CDR3: TGTGCCAGCTCACCACCGCAGGGAACCTCTGGAAACACCATATATTTT.

Only a few counts were recorded for this clone. This chain uses TRBV11-1 with TRBJ1-3; a weak D match, TRBD1 (6 bases). Looked up from germline, CDR1 is SGHAT and CDR2 is FQDESV (reference sequence). Trimming cost V 5 bases and J 1 base, with 15 bases left between them. The CDR3 has 16 amino acids. The CDR3 DNA sequence: TGTGCCAGCAGCACCTTGACAGGAGGATCTGGAAACACCATATATTTT. Translated: CASSTLTGGSGNTIYF. The full variable domain, completed using reference TRBV11-1 and TRBJ1-3, is EAEVAQSPRYKITEKSQAVAFWCDPISGHATLYWYRQILGQGPELLVQFQDESVVDDSQLPKDRFSAERLKGVDSTLKIQPAELGDSAMYLCASSTLTGGSGNTIYFGEGSWLTVV.

The V call is TRBV7-9, the J call TRBJ1-1, with TRBD1 matching over 8 bases. Germline V gives CDR1 SEHNR, CDR2 FQNEAQ (reference sequence). The CDR3 totals 15 residues. Unmatched junction bases numbered 8, after V lost 8 bases and J lost 0 bases. CDR3 in amino acids: CASGSYRGMNTEAFF. CDR3 DNA: TGTGCCAGCGGAAGCTACAGGGGGATGAACACTGAAGCTTTCTTT.

The chain combines TRBV6-2 or TRBV6-3 with TRBJ2-7, with 13 bases matching TRBD2. J was trimmed by 1 base and V by 5 bases; bases with no gene match: 8. CDR1 MNHEY and CDR2 SVGEGT come from the germline V gene. The CDR3 extends over 17 amino acids. The CDR3 spells CASSETSGGPRSYEQYF. CDR3 in DNA: TGTGCCAGCAGTGAGACTAGCGGGGGGCCGCGGTCCTACGAGCAGTACTTC.

The chain is built from TRBV7-2 and TRBJ2-4; possibly TRBD1 for D (5 bases). V dropped 1 base and J dropped 5 bases, with 9 bases sitting between them. There are 14 residues in the CDR3. Germline CDR1 and CDR2: SGHTA and FQGNSA. CDR3 region: CASSLVRAENIQYF. The CDR3 nucleotides are TGTGCCAGCAGCTTAGTCAGGGCCGAAAACATTCAGTACTTC.

A note on this clone: Germline is not matched at one junction end, which may reflect a read error. The chain combines TRBV12-3 or TRBV12-4 with TRBJ1-2; D unresolved. The CDR3 length is 8 residues. CDR3 DNA: TGTGCCAGCAGTCCTCGGGCCTTC. Protein: CASSPRAF.

The V call is TRBV18, the J call TRBJ2-7; 7 nucleotides agree with TRBD2. V gave up 3 bases and J gave up 4 bases; unmatched junction bases: 9. CDR1 is KGHSH and CDR2 is LQKENI in the germline V gene. This CDR3 contains 15 residues. CDR3 protein: CASSPLRGGRYEQYF. The CDR3 nucleotides are TGTGCCAGCTCACCTTTAAGGGGAGGGAGGTACGAGCAGTACTTC.

The chain combines TRBV6-2 or TRBV6-3 with TRBJ2-2, with TRBD2 matching over 7 bases. The CDR3 length is 15 residues. Unmatched junction bases numbered 8, after V lost 3 bases and J lost 7 bases. In germline, CDR1 is MNHEY, CDR2 SVGEGT. The DNA of the CDR3 is TGTGCCAGCAGTTATCGGCGGGGGTTAGGCGGGGAGCTGTTTTTT. It encodes CASSYRRGLGGELFF.

J is TRBJ2-6 and V is TRBV5-1; no firm D call. This CDR3 has 14 residues. Trimming left V 4 bases short and J 0 bases short, with 5 bases between. CDR1 and CDR2 (germline): SGHRS, YFSETQ. DNA of the CDR3: TGCGCCAGCAGCCAATCCTCTGGGGCCAACGTCCTGACTTTC. The encoded protein is CASSQSSGANVLTF.

This clone was recorded once. This chain joins TRBV9 and TRBJ1-2, with 12 bases matching TRBD1. The CDR3 runs 15 residues. V lost 3 bases to trimming and J lost 6 bases; unmatched junction nucleotides: 6. Germline values: CDR1 SGDLS, CDR2 YYNGEE. The CDR3 region is CASSAGTGGIHGYTF. The DNA for the CDR3 is TGTGCCAGCAGCGCAGGGACAGGGGGCATCCATGGCTACACCTTC.

The rearrangement uses TRBV18 and TRBJ1-4; D is undetermined. V lost 3 bases and J 0 bases, leaving 8 bases between the germline ends. Germline-derived CDR1 and CDR2 are KGHSH and LQKENI. CDR3 size: 15 residues. The CDR3 sequence is CASSPPGATNEKLFF. In DNA form, the CDR3 reads TGTGCCAGCTCACCCCCCGGGGCAACTAATGAAAAACTGTTTTTT.

This sequence joins TRBV6-5 and TRBJ1-1, with 7 bases lining up with TRBD1. Germline values: CDR1 MNHEY, CDR2 SVGAGI. Unmatched junction bases numbered 6, after V lost 5 bases and J lost 6 bases. This CDR3 region has 13 residues. The CDR3 DNA sequence: TGTGCCAGCAGTATCCGGGACAGCGCTGAAGCTTTCTTT. This sequence encodes CASSIRDSAEAFF.

The V call is TRBV19, the J call TRBJ1-5; D is unresolved. This CDR3 spans 13 amino acids. Trimming pared 3 bases from V and 4 bases from J, leaving 7 bases between. The germline V gene encodes CDR1 LNHDA and CDR2 SQIVND (reference sequence). The CDR3 is CASSILLNQPQHF. The CDR3 nucleotides are TGTGCCAGTAGTATCTTACTGAATCAGCCCCAGCATTTT. Using reference TRBV19 and TRBJ1-5 for the parts outside the CDR3, the full variable domain is DGGITQSPKYLFRKEGQNVTLSCEQNLNHDAMYWYRQDPGQGLRLIYYSQIVNDFQKGDIAEGYSVSREKKESFPLTVTSAQKNPTAFYLCASSILLNQPQHFGDGTRLSIL.